These T cell receptor beta chains were read from a single sample in a study of T-cell reconstitution after alpha-beta-depleted transplantation in children. MiXCR was run by TCRdb on the PCR reads, yielding one entry per CDR3 protein. The sample has about 500,000 distinct CDR3 sequences, about 33% seen once. Specimen: PBMCs from the stem cell graft donor, collected from the stem cell graft. The receptors here all came from a human donor who donated a stem cell graft to a child with aplastic anemia. Both conserved end residues are part of each CDR3. D genes are given only for firm matches. Size tells how often a clone was seen (once, few, many) or the class of an expanded clone, and some rows leave it out.

V gene	J gene	D gene	clone size	CDR3 DNA	CDR3 protein
TRBV20-1	TRBJ1-6	NA	many	TGCAGTGCTAGAGATCCCTCATCCCTCCACTTT	CSARDPSSLHF
TRBV28	TRBJ2-7	NA	many	TGTGCCAGCAGTTTCCTTTCCGGAGACGAGCAGTACTTC	CASSFLSGDEQYF
TRBV12-3/TRBV12-4	TRBJ2-2	TRBD1	NA	TGTGCCAGCAGTGAACCGGGACAGGGGGCCGGGGAGCTGTTTTTT	CASSEPGQGAGELFF
TRBV27	TRBJ2-7	NA	NA	TGTGCCAGCAGTTCGTCCACCATCACCTACGAGCAGTACTTC	CASSSSTITYEQYF
TRBV7-9	TRBJ2-1	NA	NA	TGTGCCAGCAGCTTTTCTCAGGGGGGGAATGAGCAGTTCTTC	CASSFSQGGNEQFF
TRBV27	TRBJ2-2	NA	NA	TGTGCCAGCAGTTATGGGACCATGAACACCGGGGAGCTGTTTTTT	CASSYGTMNTGELFF
TRBV6-2/TRBV6-3	TRBJ1-2	TRBD1	NA	TGTGCCAGCGGCCTAGGGGGCGGCTATGGCTACACCTTC	CASGLGGGYGYTF
TRBV7-2	TRBJ2-3	TRBD2	few	TGTGCCAGCAGCATATGGACTAGCGGACTCACAGATACGCAGTATTTT	CASSIWTSGLTDTQYF
TRBV30	TRBJ2-3	NA	NA	TGTGCCTGGAGGGGTGGCGGGGCGGGAGATACGCAGTATTTT	CAWRGGGAGDTQYF
TRBV7-2	TRBJ2-4	TRBD2	NA	TGTGCCAGCAGCCCCCTGTGGGTAGCTAGCGGGATTGACATTCAGTACTTC	CASSPLWVASGIDIQYF
TRBV20-1	TRBJ2-1	TRBD2	NA	TGCAGTGTTAGACGTCTGCGGGAGGGCATGTGGGATGAGCAGTTCTTC	CSVRRLREGMWDEQFF
TRBV6-1	TRBJ1-2	NA	NA	TGTGCCAGCAGCGAGTATGGCTACACCTTC	CASSEYGYTF
TRBV12-3/TRBV12-4	TRBJ1-1	NA	few	TGTGCCAGCAGTTTATACCCTAACACTGAAGCTTTCTTT	CASSLYPNTEAFF
TRBV6-1	TRBJ2-2	NA	few	TGTGCCTCCCAAGGGTATTCGAGGACCGGGGAGCTGTTTTTT	CASQGYSRTGELFF
TRBV11-2	TRBJ2-3	TRBD2	NA	TGTGCCAGCAGCTTAGATCCCCTAGCCGGAGCGGGGGCAGATACGCAGTATTTT	CASSLDPLAGAGADTQYF
TRBV4-3	TRBJ1-5	NA	many	TGCGCCAGCAGCCAATACAGAGATCAGCCCCAGCATTTT	CASSQYRDQPQHF
TRBV25-1	TRBJ1-6	TRBD1	few	TGTGCCTCAGGACAGGGGACTTCACCCCTCCACTTT	CASGQGTSPLHF
TRBV7-9	TRBJ1-2	NA	few	TGTGCCAGCAGTCCTTCCTCGCAGTCCGGGGGCTACACCTTC	CASSPSSQSGGYTF